This is a list of T cell receptor beta chains from one sample in a study of shared clonotypes between healthy human individuals. The repertoire was sequenced with immunoSEQ multiplex PCR; TCRdb's copy has only in-frame clones and lacks some. The sample gives about 800,000 clones, just over 95% of which show up once; about 0.22% is in the top ten. Source material: naive CD8+ T cells sorted from blood. Every receptor here comes from a man aged 30 to 45 in good health. Each CDR3 is given with its conserved first and last residue. Each record gives: V gene, CDR3 length, CDR3 protein.

>TRBV28|16
CASSLTSGRPSYEQYF
>TRBV4-3|18
CASSQERGVTGDHYEQYF
>TRBV5-3|18
CARSVMASGRELQGEQFF
>TRBV19|18
CASSIASYSSGPNNEQFF
>TRBV5-1|17
CASSMTSGRESYNEQFF
>TRBV27|14
CASSIATGRDTQYF
>TRBV4-3|16
CASSLLGAGDEETQYF
>TRBV27|17
CASSLSPAGSRNYGYTF
>TRBV5-1|14
CASSLEGAATEAFF
>TRBV5-5|15
CASSWGRGGANVLTF
>TRBV7-9|17
CASSQKGRRDRGYEQYF
>TRBV25-1|15
CASSEGLAGPYEQYF
>TRBV29-1|12
CSVAWGGLGYTF
>TRBV13|14
CASSDRDYYNEQFF
>TRBV5-1|15
CASSFYPSSYNEQFF
>TRBV5-6|16
CASSLDEAGATDTQYF
>TRBV19|13
CASSDGRNTEAFF
>TRBV6-5|13
CASSPGQGKGYTF
>TRBV15|15
CATSRGTGGPYGYTF
>TRBV29-1|14
CSVLGQGLGDTQYF
>TRBV5-1|14
CASSLDWVGNEQFF
>TRBV27|13
CASSYAGGNEQFF
>TRBV9|12
CASKGGTGELFF
>TRBV7-9|12
CAPLEDTGELFF
>TRBV27|14
CASSWGGISYEQYF
>TRBV19|15
CASSTGLAGYNEQFF
>TRBV27|14
CASSLSQGRETQYF